This TCR beta chain was profiled in a study of T cells in Graves' hyperthyroidism and ophthalmopathy. Authors of the study amplified TCR beta CDR3 regions from RNA transcripts. In the first-round RT-PCR of the TCR CDR3, the HTBI primer set was used. TCRdb recomputed calls from the multiplex PCR reads with MiXCR, one row per CDR3 protein. The data show hundreds of thousands of distinct CDR3 sequences, around 20% seen once. Germline loops: CDR1 MNHEY, CDR2 SVGEGT. This CDR3 comprises 16 residues. V shed 5 bases and J shed 3 bases, with 17 bases lying between them. Patients affected by ophthalmopathy presented a Clinical Activity Score of at least 3, a NOSPECS grade of at least 4, and disease duration below 3 months.

The chain uses TRBV6-2 or TRBV6-3 and TRBJ1-3, with a tentative D call TRBD1 (6 bases). The TCR sequence derives from a man aged 30-40 years with Graves' ophthalmopathy. Sequenced sample: blood. CDR3 DNA: TGTGCCAGCAGTGACACAGGGAGCATGAGTGGAAACACCATATATTTT. Translation: CASSDTGSMSGNTIYF.